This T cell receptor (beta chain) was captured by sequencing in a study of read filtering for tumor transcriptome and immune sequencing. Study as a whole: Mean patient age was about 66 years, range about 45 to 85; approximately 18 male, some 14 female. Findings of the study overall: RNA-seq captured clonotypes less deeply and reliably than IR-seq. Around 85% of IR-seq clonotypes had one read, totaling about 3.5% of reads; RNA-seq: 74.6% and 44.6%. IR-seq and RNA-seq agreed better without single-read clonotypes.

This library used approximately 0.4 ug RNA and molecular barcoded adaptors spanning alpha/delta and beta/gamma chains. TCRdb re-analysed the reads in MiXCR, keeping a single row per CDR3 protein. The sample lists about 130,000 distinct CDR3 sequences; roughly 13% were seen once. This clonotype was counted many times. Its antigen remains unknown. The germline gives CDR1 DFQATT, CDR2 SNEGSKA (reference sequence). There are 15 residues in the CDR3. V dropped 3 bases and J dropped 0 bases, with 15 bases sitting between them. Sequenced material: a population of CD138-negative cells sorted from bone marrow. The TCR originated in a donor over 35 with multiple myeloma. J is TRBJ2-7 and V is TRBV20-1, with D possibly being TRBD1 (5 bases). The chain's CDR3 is CSASGQLRSSYEQYF. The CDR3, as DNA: TGCAGTGCTAGTGGACAACTCAGGAGCTCCTACGAGCAGTACTTC.